Following are 16 T cell receptor beta chains from one sample sequenced in a study of response to subunit inactivated influenza vaccine. TCRdb processed the RT-PCR reads anew with MiXCR; each CDR3 protein has one entry. The table lists 400,000 to 550,000 distinct CDR3 sequences, around 25% of them singletons, with approximately 1.9% in the top ten. Sequencing was performed on CD4+ T cells sorted from PBMCs, taken around 5 days after vaccination. The receptors were gathered from a man over 45 who received an inactivated influenza vaccine.

This clonotype was seen a few times. This chain links TRBV5-1 with TRBJ2-7; 9 nucleotides agree with TRBD1. V gave up 4 bases and J gave up 7 bases; unmatched junction bases: 12. The germline gives CDR1 SGHRS, CDR2 YFSETQ. This CDR3 contains 15 residues. The CDR3 DNA reads TGCGCCAGCAGCCCCGGGACAGGGTATCCTGGGGAGCAGTACTTC. Protein sequence: CASSPGTGYPGEQYF.

The chain uses TRBV5-1 and TRBJ2-5, with D uncertain. This CDR3 is 16 amino acids long. Germline-derived CDR1 and CDR2 are SGHRS and YFSETQ. V shed 0 bases and J shed 5 bases, with 17 bases lying between them. Here the CDR3 DNA reads TGCGCCAGCAGCTTGGGTGCAGGCCCACCGTCGGAGACCCAGTACTTC. Its translation: CASSLGAGPPSETQYF.

This clonotype was counted only a few times. This chain connects TRBV20-1 to TRBJ2-1; 9 bases line up with TRBD1. V was pared by 6 bases and J by 2 bases, with 5 bases of the junction left unmatched. Germline V gene sequence: CDR1 DFQATT, CDR2 SNEGSKA (reference sequence). The CDR3 runs 14 residues. The CDR3 protein is CSANRDRAYNEQFF. The CDR3 DNA reads as TGCAGTGCCAACCGGGACAGGGCCTACAATGAGCAGTTCTTC.

CDR3 sequence (DNA): TGCGCCAGCGGACCGATAGGGGCCAACTACGAGCAGTACTTC. Protein: CASGPIGANYEQYF. The J gene is TRBJ2-7, the V gene TRBV4-1; D possibly corresponds to TRBD1 (5 bases). V dropped 8 bases and J dropped 3 bases, with 17 bases sitting between them. Germline V CDR1 and CDR2: MGHRA, YSYEKL. This CDR3 contains 14 residues.

V and J are TRBV6-2 or TRBV6-3 and TRBJ2-7; D may be TRBD2 (5 bases). The CDR3 loop spans 15 amino acids. Trimming cost V 7 bases and J 6 bases, with 22 bases left between them. Germline values: CDR1 MNHEY, CDR2 SVGEGT. The CDR3 DNA reads as TGTGCCAGCACTGCTGTTGGGGAGTTTTCGCTCGAGCAGTACTTC. Its protein is CASTAVGEFSLEQYF.

A few counts support this clonotype. The gene calls are TRBV4-3 and TRBJ2-2; 12 nucleotides agree with TRBD2. The J segment lost 7 bases and the V segment lost 0 bases, leaving 9 bases of the junction unmatched. The germline gives CDR1 LGHNA, CDR2 YSLEER. The CDR3 totals 18 residues. CDR3 DNA sequence: TGCGCCAGCAGCCAAGAGGCTAGCGGGGGGGCCGGTGGCGGGGAGCTGTTTTTT. This encodes CASSQEASGGAGGGELFF.

V and J are TRBV19 and TRBJ1-1; TRBD1 matches at 8 bases. This CDR3 contains 15 residues. The germline CDR1 and CDR2 sequences are LNHDA and SQIVND (reference sequence). V trimming: 10 bases; J trimming: 1 base; junction bases outside the gene matches: 11. CDR3 sequence reads: CAIIGQGRPNTEAFF. CDR3 nucleotides: TGTGCCATTATCGGACAGGGTCGACCGAACACTGAAGCTTTCTTT.

This clonotype was seen only a few times. The chain recombines TRBV6-1 with TRBJ1-2; D not certain. The CDR3 is made up of 15 amino acids. CDR1 is MNHNS, CDR2 SASEGT, per germline. Trimming left V 2 bases short and J 2 bases short, with 12 bases between. CDR3 bases: TGTGCCAGCAGTGAATACGGCCCGATAAACTATGGCTACACCTTC. Its protein product is CASSEYGPINYGYTF.

The CDR3 spells CASSLALAGGSLTDTQYF. The CDR3 DNA is TGCGCCAGCAGCTTGGCGCTAGCGGGAGGGTCCCTCACAGATACGCAGTATTTT. V gene TRBV5-1 combines with J gene TRBJ2-3, with 12 bases fitting TRBD2. The germline V gene encodes CDR1 SGHRS and CDR2 YFSETQ. The V segment lost 0 bases and the J segment 2 bases; nucleotides outside the gene matches: 7. CDR3 length equals 18 residues.

In DNA, the CDR3 is TGCAGTGCACCACCGTTGGCGTCAACAGATACGCAGTATTTT. It codes for CSAPPLASTDTQYF. J is TRBJ2-3 and V is TRBV20-1; no reliable D call. V was shortened by 6 bases and J by 3 bases, with 16 bases between the two germline ends. Germline assignment: CDR1 DFQATT and CDR2 SNEGSKA (reference sequence). There are 14 residues in the CDR3.

In this sample, this clonotype turned up a few times. As DNA, the CDR3 is TGTGCCAGCAGCTTGGCCCTGGACAGTGCCAAAAACATTCAGTACTTC. It translates to CASSLALDSAKNIQYF. V gene TRBV7-9 combines with J gene TRBJ2-4; D might be TRBD1 (6 bases). The germline CDR1 and CDR2 sequences are SEHNR and FQNEAQ (reference sequence). CDR3 size: 16 residues. V lost 3 bases and J lost 1, with 13 bases in between.

This clonotype has a handful of counts. The chain uses TRBV10-3 and TRBJ2-3; perhaps TRBD1 as D (5 bases). V was pared by 6 bases and J by 2 bases, with 9 bases between. CDR1 is ENHRY and CDR2 is SYGVKD in the germline V gene. The CDR3 spans 13 residues. The CDR3 region is CAIRQDNTDTQYF. CDR3 nucleotides: TGTGCCATCAGACAGGATAACACAGATACGCAGTATTTT.

This clonotype occurred a few times. The chain uses TRBV20-1 and TRBJ2-2; 10 bases fit TRBD2. Germline loops: CDR1 DFQATT, CDR2 SNEGSKA (reference sequence). V lost 7 bases to trimming and J lost 0 bases; unmatched junction nucleotides: 5. The CDR3 is 15 amino acids. CDR3: CSVSGGRTNTGELFF. DNA of the CDR3: TGCAGTGTTAGCGGGGGGAGGACGAACACCGGGGAGCTGTTTTTT.

The chain is built from TRBV4-3 and TRBJ1-6; 8 positions match TRBD1. The CDR3 sequence is 15 residues long. Losses at the gene ends were 4 bases for V and 8 bases for J; bases not matched to a gene: 7. Germline V lookup: CDR1 LGHNA, CDR2 YSLEER. The DNA of the CDR3 is TGCGCCAGCAGCCGAGGACAGGGTGTGGATTCACCCCTCCACTTT. Residues: CASSRGQGVDSPLHF.

The CDR3: CSARGTSGDRTYEQYF. Written as DNA, the CDR3 is TGCAGTGCTAGGGGGACTAGCGGGGATCGGACCTACGAGCAGTACTTC. V and J are TRBV20-1 and TRBJ2-7; 13 bases match TRBD2. Germline V lookup: CDR1 DFQATT, CDR2 SNEGSKA (reference sequence). The CDR3 has 16 residues. The J segment lost 2 bases and the V segment lost 3 bases, leaving 7 bases of the junction unmatched.

This chain uses TRBV10-3 with TRBJ1-1; possible D gene TRBD1, 6 bases. The ends were cut back, 10 bases at V and 1 base at J, with 16 bases in the middle. Germline V gives CDR1 ENHRY, CDR2 SYGVKD. CDR3 length: 14 residues. The DNA for the CDR3 is TGTGCCACCTTAGGAAAAGGGGGGAACACTGAAGCTTTCTTT. Amino acid sequence: CATLGKGGNTEAFF.